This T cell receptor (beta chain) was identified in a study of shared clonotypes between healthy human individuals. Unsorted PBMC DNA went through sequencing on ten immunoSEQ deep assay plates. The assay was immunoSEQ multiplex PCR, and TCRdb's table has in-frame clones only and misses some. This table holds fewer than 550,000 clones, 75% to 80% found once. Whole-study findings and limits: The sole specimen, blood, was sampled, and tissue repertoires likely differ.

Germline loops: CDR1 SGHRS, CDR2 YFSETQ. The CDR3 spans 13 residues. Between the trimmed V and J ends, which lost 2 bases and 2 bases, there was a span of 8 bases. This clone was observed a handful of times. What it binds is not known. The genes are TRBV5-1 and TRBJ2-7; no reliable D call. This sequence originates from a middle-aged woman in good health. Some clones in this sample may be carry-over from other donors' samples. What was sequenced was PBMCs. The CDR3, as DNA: TGCGCCAGCAGCTTTGGCAGCCCCTACGAGCAGTACTTC. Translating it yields CASSFGSPYEQYF.